This entry lists 8 T cell receptor beta chains sequenced from one sample in a study of shared clonotypes between healthy human individuals. This table comes from immunoSEQ multiplex PCR, and its TCRdb copy is limited to in-frame clones, with some not included. The sample lists roughly 1,600,000 clones, around 98.5% occurring once. Sequenced input: naive CD4+ T cells sorted from blood. Described subset: CD45RA+ positively selected. The source is a man under 40 in good health.

The chain links TRBV2 to TRBJ1-2, with D unclear. Germline V gene data show CDR1 as SNHLY and CDR2 as FYNNEI. The CDR3 has 17 amino acids. Trimming cost V 6 bases and J 5 bases, with 25 bases left between them. The CDR3: CASSPGIVTGYRYGYTF. CDR3 in DNA: TGTGCCAGCAGCCCAGGTATTGTGACGGGGTATCGATATGGCTACACCTTC.

This chain uses TRBV27 with TRBJ2-7; D not certain. Germline CDR1 MNHEY, CDR2 SMNVEV (reference sequence). The CDR3 totals 11 residues. The germline V and J ends were trimmed by 7 bases and 7 bases, with 11 bases remaining between them. This CDR3 is CASTRLGEQYF. As DNA, the CDR3 is TGTGCCAGCACGCGATTGGGAGAGCAGTACTTC.

The genes are TRBV7-6 and TRBJ1-2, with D unresolved. Germline V gene lookup returns CDR1 SGHVS and CDR2 FNYEAQ. The CDR3 length is 14 residues. Deletions cut 5 bases from V and 2 bases from J, with 12 bases between. CDR3 sequence reads: CASSRNQNNYGYTF. The CDR3 bases are TGTGCCAGCAGCAGAAATCAGAACAACTATGGCTACACCTTC.

The V and J genes are TRBV7-8 and TRBJ2-1; 7 bases map to TRBD1. With 3 bases clipped from V and 9 bases from J, the junction kept 5 bases outside the gene matches. This CDR3 region has 13 residues. In germline, CDR1 is SGHVS, CDR2 FQNEAQ. The CDR3 protein is CASSLGEGAEQFF. Written as DNA, the CDR3 is TGTGCCAGCAGCTTGGGTGAGGGGGCTGAGCAGTTCTTC.

J is TRBJ2-7 and V is TRBV4-2, with 8 bases identical to TRBD1. V gave up 1 base and J gave up 5 bases; unmatched junction bases: 7. Germline CDR1 and CDR2: LGHNA and YNFKEQ. CDR3 length equals 15 residues. The CDR3 reads CASSQATQGGNEQYF. DNA of the CDR3: TGTGCCAGCAGCCAAGCAACACAGGGGGGCAACGAGCAGTACTTC.

The V call is TRBV19, the J call TRBJ2-7; the D gene could be TRBD1 or TRBD2 (5 bases each). This CDR3 has 15 amino acids. Germline V gives CDR1 LNHDA, CDR2 SQIVND (reference sequence). V lost 6 bases, J lost 0 bases, and 15 bases lay in between. CDR3 bases: TGTGCCAGTAGGCCACCCGGGACGGCCTCCTACGAGCAGTACTTC. Protein product: CASRPPGTASYEQYF. Filled out from reference TRBV19 and TRBJ2-7, the complete variable domain reads DGGITQSPKYLFRKEGQNVTLSCEQNLNHDAMYWYRQDPGQGLRLIYYSQIVNDFQKGDIAEGYSVSREKKESFPLTVTSAQKNPTAFYLCASRPPGTASYEQYFGPGTRLTVT.

The V call is TRBV2, the J call TRBJ1-5, with D possibly TRBD1 on 6 matching bases. This CDR3 has 13 amino acids. Between the trimmed V and J ends, which lost 9 bases and 6 bases, there was a span of 15 bases. Germline V lookup: CDR1 SNHLY, CDR2 FYNNEI. CDR3 in DNA: TGTGCCAGTGACCGGGACACGGGTCAGCCCCAGCATTTT. As protein: CASDRDTGQPQHF.

The rearrangement joins TRBV4-1 to TRBJ2-5, with D maybe TRBD2 (6 bases). V was pared by 0 bases and J by 7 bases, with 18 bases between. The CDR3 loop spans 16 amino acids. Per germline, CDR1 MGHRA and CDR2 YSYEKL. The CDR3 region is CASSQEPGTAGMTQYF. In DNA form, the CDR3 reads TGCGCCAGCAGCCAAGAGCCGGGGACTGCCGGGATGACCCAGTACTTC.